This TCR beta chain came from a study of metastatic and nonmetastatic thyroid tumors. V was cut by 7 bases and J by 13 bases, with 26 bases left in between. Germline-derived CDR1 and CDR2 are SGHTA and FQGTGA. The CDR3 runs 15 residues. Nobody among the patients had been given any treatment before thyroid surgery. MiXCR reprocessed the PCR reads for TCRdb. The repertoire has about 15,000 clones, about a quarter of them found once; the top ten carry approximately 10%. Findings and caveats of the study: Benign nodules reportedly had significantly lower TCR beta diversity than malignant thyroid tumors in blood and tumor.

Worth noting for this clone: The antigen remains unidentified.

This TCR came from a female donor with papillary thyroid cancer or a benign thyroid nodule (not recorded which). Some clones in this sample may be carry-over from other donors' samples. Material for sequencing was tumor tissue. This chain uses TRBV7-3 with TRBJ2-1, with D perhaps matching TRBD2 (5 bases). The CDR3 DNA is TGTGCCAGCATCCTGCATGGGAGCGGCCAAGAGACCCAGTTCTTC. Protein sequence: CASILHGSGQETQFF.